Shown below are 20 T cell receptor beta chains from a single sample sequenced in a study of blood T cells in healthy people across ages. Then a second PCR, running roughly 7 to 11 cycles, was carried out with a sample-barcoded 5' primer and a J-beta primer mix. From the 5' RACE reads, TCRdb called clonotypes with MiXCR, one entry per CDR3 protein. In the table there are nearly 800,000 distinct CDR3 sequences, roughly 25% of which are singletons. These data also featured in a second study, about T cells of mothers and their children.

The sequenced sample was blood. These receptors were collected from a boy younger than 18 in good health.

This clonotype was found a few times. The chain couples TRBV6-6 to TRBJ2-1; D is perhaps TRBD2 (7 bases). This CDR3 region has 12 residues. The germline V gene has CDR1 MNHNY and CDR2 SVGAGI (reference sequence). The V end lost 9 bases, the J end lost 8 bases, and 14 bases lay between the germline ends. CDR3 residues: CASGGAGDEQFF. In DNA, the CDR3 is TGTGCCAGTGGGGGGGCCGGGGATGAGCAGTTCTTC.

This clonotype has only a few counts. The genes are TRBV9 and TRBJ2-3; TRBD2 matches 10 bases. CDR3 length: 15 residues. Trimming removed 3 bases from V and 4 bases from J; junction bases left unmatched: 5. Germline V gives CDR1 SGDLS, CDR2 YYNGEE. CDR3 residues: CASSEPGLAPDTQYF. CDR3 nucleotide sequence: TGTGCCAGCAGCGAGCCGGGACTAGCGCCAGATACGCAGTATTTT.

This clonotype was observed a few times. The V and J genes are TRBV20-1 and TRBJ1-2; D remains unclear. This CDR3 is built from 13 residues. CDR1 and CDR2 from the germline V gene are DFQATT and SNEGSKA (reference sequence). The V end was cut by 2 bases, the J end by 4 bases, with 11 bases between. CDR3: CSARRARVYGYTF. The CDR3 DNA reads as TGCAGTGCTAGAAGGGCACGAGTCTATGGCTACACCTTC.

This clonotype was observed a handful of times. The chain links TRBV2 to TRBJ2-3; D is possibly TRBD2 (7 bases). CDR3 length: 16 residues. Trimming cost V 4 bases and J 1 base, with 15 bases left between them. Looked up from germline, CDR1 is SNHLY and CDR2 is FYNNEI. CDR3 nucleotide sequence: TGTGCCAGCAGTGGGCCGGCGGGGGCCCGCACAGATACGCAGTATTTT. It yields the protein CASSGPAGARTDTQYF.

The chain carries TRBV25-1 and TRBJ2-5, with D perhaps assigned TRBD1 or TRBD2 (5 bases each). Germline values: CDR1 MGHDK, CDR2 SYGVNS. CDR3 length: 15 residues. Trimming stripped 5 bases from V and 2 bases from J, with 15 bases between. The CDR3 reads CASSFGGVGQETQYF. Written as DNA, the CDR3 is TGTGCCAGCAGTTTTGGGGGTGTAGGGCAAGAGACCCAGTACTTC.

J is TRBJ2-7 and V is TRBV4-3; D not resolved. The CDR3 contains 14 residues. In germline, CDR1 is LGHNA, CDR2 YSLEER. V was clipped by 0 bases and J by 5 bases, with 11 bases between them. The CDR3 DNA reads as TGCGCCAGCAGCCAAGATCCGGGTGTAAACGAGCAGTACTTC. As protein: CASSQDPGVNEQYF.

This chain joins TRBV29-1 and TRBJ2-1; 10 nucleotides match TRBD1. The DNA end lines up better with TRBJ2-5; the J call may be wrong. This CDR3 comprises 12 residues. Germline V gene data show CDR1 as SQVTM and CDR2 as ANQGSEA. CDR3: CSAGDRGETQYF. The CDR3 DNA reads TGCAGCGCAGGGGACAGGGGCGAGACCCAGTACTTC.

This clonotype was counted between two and nine times. The gene calls are TRBV7-8 and TRBJ2-3; 7 bases map to TRBD2. The CDR3 is made up of 17 amino acids. The V gene's germline CDR1 is SGHVS and CDR2 FQNEAQ. J gave up 7 bases and V 5 bases, and 18 bases lay outside the gene matches. CDR3 region: CASSGPRAGTDTHTQYF. CDR3 DNA sequence: TGTGCCAGCAGCGGGCCCCGAGCGGGGACCGATACCCATACGCAGTATTTT.

This clonotype has a handful of counts. The V call is TRBV7-6, the J call TRBJ2-5, with 9 bases aligning to TRBD2. The CDR3 is made up of 16 amino acids. J was trimmed by 1 base and V by 5 bases; bases with no gene match: 8. Germline V gene data show CDR1 as SGHVS and CDR2 as FNYEAQ. CDR3 sequence: CASSRGSSGAQETQYF. The CDR3 DNA follows: TGTGCCAGCAGCAGGGGTTCTAGCGGGGCCCAAGAGACCCAGTACTTC. The full variable domain, in which reference TRBV7-6 and TRBJ2-5 provide the parts outside the CDR3, is GAGVSQSPRYKVTKRGQDVALRCDPISGHVSLYWYRQALGQGPEFLTYFNYEAQQDKSGLPNDRFSAERPEGSISTLTIQRTEQRDSAMYRCASSRGSSGAQETQYFGPGTRLLVL.

This clonotype came up a few times. This chain links TRBV28 with TRBJ2-4, with 7 positions matching TRBD1. Trimming removed 6 bases from V and 1 base from J; junction bases left unmatched: 15. This CDR3 spans 18 amino acids. Germline-derived CDR1 and CDR2 are MDHEN and SYDVKM. DNA of the CDR3: TGTGCCAGCAGGTCCCTTGGGGCAGGGGGTACGGCCAAAAACATTCAGTACTTC. The encoded protein is CASRSLGAGGTAKNIQYF.

In regard to this clonotype: Without the conserved terminal phenylalanine or tryptophan, this CDR3 likely stems from a read error. The chain joins TRBV25-1 to TRBJ2-4; D not resolved. With 7 bases removed from V and 8 bases from J, the gap between germline ends came to 18 bases. CDR1 MGHDK and CDR2 SYGVNS come from the germline V gene. This CDR3 spans 14 amino acids. CDR3 loop: CASKNPDSVYIQYL. The CDR3 nucleotides are TGTGCCAGCAAAAACCCCGATAGTGTGTACATTCAGTACCTC.

V is TRBV6-6 and J is TRBJ1-4; D gene ambiguous. V was shortened by 2 bases and J by 4 bases, with 14 bases between the two germline ends. Germline assignment: CDR1 MNHNY and CDR2 SVGAGI (reference sequence). The CDR3 covers 16 residues. The CDR3 coding sequence is TGTGCCAGCAGTTACCCGGACGGACTCATTAATGAAAAACTGTTTTTT. Translation: CASSYPDGLINEKLFF.

This clonotype was counted between two and nine times. The chain employs TRBV20-1 and TRBJ1-5; no clear D. Trimming took off 3 bases at V and 0 bases at J, with 6 bases between the two ends. Germline CDR1 and CDR2: DFQATT and SNEGSKA (reference sequence). The CDR3 length is 13 residues. The DNA for the CDR3 is TGCAGTGCTAGGAGTGATAGCAATCAGCCCCAGCATTTT. It encodes CSARSDSNQPQHF.

This clonotype has just a few counts. The rearrangement links TRBV28 to TRBJ2-6; a possible D gene is TRBD1 (6 bases). CDR3 length: 18 amino acids. Trimming removed 5 bases from V and 1 base from J, with 18 bases in between. Germline V gene sequence: CDR1 MDHEN, CDR2 SYDVKM. In DNA form, the CDR3 reads TGTGCCAGCAGTCTAGCCGGGACACCTAGTTCTGGGGCCAACGTCCTGACTTTC. As protein: CASSLAGTPSSGANVLTF.

This chain connects TRBV20-1 to TRBJ2-6; D may correspond to TRBD1 or TRBD2 (5 bases each). This CDR3 has 16 residues. V lost 2 bases to trimming and J lost 0 bases, with 11 bases between them. Germline V gene lookup returns CDR1 DFQATT and CDR2 SNEGSKA (reference sequence). For the CDR3, the DNA is TGCAGTGCTAGATCTCGGGGACCCTCTGGGGCCAACGTCCTGACTTTC. Translated, it gives CSARSRGPSGANVLTF.

The V call is TRBV29-1, the J call TRBJ1-2; D is uncertain. Germline V gene data show CDR1 as SQVTM and CDR2 as ANQGSEA. With 3 bases removed from V and 8 bases from J, the gap between germline ends came to 10 bases. The CDR3 has 11 residues. This CDR3 reads CSVEPQEGYTF. The CDR3 nucleotides are TGCAGCGTTGAGCCCCAGGAGGGCTACACCTTC.

Of note for this clonotype: At one end, the junction sequence differs from germline, possibly due to a read error. J is TRBJ2-6 and V is TRBV27, with D unresolved. CDR1 and CDR2 (germline): MNHEY, SMNVEV (reference sequence). This CDR3 is 8 amino acids long. The CDR3 nucleotides are TGTGCCAGCAGTTCTCGCGGCTTC. Its protein product is CASSSRGF.

The sample holds a few counts of this clonotype. The chain uses TRBV6-2 or TRBV6-3 and TRBJ2-1, with D hard to call. The germline V gene encodes CDR1 MNHEY and CDR2 SVGEGT. This CDR3 has 15 amino acids. The V and J ends lost 5 bases and 0 bases respectively, with 11 bases between them. The CDR3 is CASSRTASSYNEQFF. In DNA, the CDR3 is TGTGCCAGCAGTCGGACCGCTAGCTCCTACAATGAGCAGTTCTTC.

This clonotype came up a few times. The chain's CDR3 is CASSLDKTLGGSPLHF. CDR3 bases: TGTGCCAGCAGCTTAGACAAGACCTTAGGGGGTTCACCCCTCCACTTT. The chain recombines TRBV7-6 with TRBJ1-6, with D perhaps TRBD1 (6 bases). The CDR3 has 16 residues. The ends were cut back, 1 base at V and 9 bases at J, with 16 bases in the middle. Germline V lookup: CDR1 SGHVS, CDR2 FNYEAQ. The whole variable domain, remainder taken from reference TRBV7-6 and TRBJ1-6, is GAGVSQSPRYKVTKRGQDVALRCDPISGHVSLYWYRQALGQGPEFLTYFNYEAQQDKSGLPNDRFSAERPEGSISTLTIQRTEQRDSAMYRCASSLDKTLGGSPLHFGNGTRLTVT.

This clonotype has a count of ten or more. The chain combines TRBV20-1 with TRBJ1-1; D is undetermined. Germline CDR1 is DFQATT and CDR2 is SNEGSKA (reference sequence). The CDR3 sequence is 14 residues long. Trimming pared 0 bases from V and 1 base from J, leaving 9 bases between. The CDR3 DNA follows: TGCAGTGCTAGAGATCTCCGACAGAACACTGAAGCTTTCTTT. The encoded protein is CSARDLRQNTEAFF.